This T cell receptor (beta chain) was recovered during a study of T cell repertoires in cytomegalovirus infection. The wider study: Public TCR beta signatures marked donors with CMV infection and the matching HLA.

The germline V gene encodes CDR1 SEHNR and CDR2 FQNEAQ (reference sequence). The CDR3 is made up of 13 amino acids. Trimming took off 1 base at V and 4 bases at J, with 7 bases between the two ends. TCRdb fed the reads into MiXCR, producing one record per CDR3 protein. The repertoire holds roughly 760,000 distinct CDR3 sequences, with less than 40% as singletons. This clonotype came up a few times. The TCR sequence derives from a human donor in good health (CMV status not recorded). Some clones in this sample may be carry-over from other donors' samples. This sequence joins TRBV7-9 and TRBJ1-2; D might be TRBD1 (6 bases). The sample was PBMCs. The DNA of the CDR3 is TGTGCCAGCAGCTTAGTGGGGGCCTATGGCTACACCTTC. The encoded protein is CASSLVGAYGYTF.